What follows are 18 T cell receptor beta chains derived from one specimen sequenced in a study of shared clonotypes between healthy human individuals. The protocol was immunoSEQ multiplex PCR, while the TCRdb copy is restricted to in-frame clones and leaves out a portion. This sample has 2 million to 2.5 million clones, with around 93% found just once. Material: naive CD4+ T cells from PBMCs. Sample subset: CD45RA+ positively selected. Receptor source: a man between 18 and 35 years old in good health. Some clones in this sample may be carry-over from other donors' samples.

The V gene is TRBV5-4, the J gene TRBJ1-5; D is possibly TRBD1 (6 bases). This CDR3 is built from 12 residues. Per the germline V gene, CDR1 is SGHNT and CDR2 is YYREEE (reference sequence). V gave up 6 bases and J gave up 7 bases, with 11 bases separating them. The CDR3 nucleotides read TGTGCCAGCAACCCACAGGGACAGCCCCAGCATTTT. Its protein product is CASNPQGQPQHF.

In the case of this clone: Other nucleotide sequences from this sample produce the same CDR3. This chain joins TRBV5-1 and TRBJ1-2; unclear D gene. With 2 bases removed from V and 0 bases from J, the gap between germline ends came to 5 bases. This CDR3 has 13 residues. The V gene's germline CDR1 is SGHRS and CDR2 YFSETQ. The chain's CDR3 is CASSFGTNYGYTF. CDR3 coding DNA: TGCGCCAGCAGCTTCGGGACTAACTATGGCTACACCTTC.

V gene TRBV7-2 combines with J gene TRBJ2-3; 7 nucleotides align to TRBD2. Germline-derived CDR1 and CDR2 are SGHTA and FQGNSA. The CDR3 is made up of 16 amino acids. Unmatched junction bases numbered 6, after V lost 1 base and J lost 2 bases. CDR3 residues: CASSLGPGGTTDTQYF. In DNA form, the CDR3 reads TGTGCCAGCAGCTTAGGGCCGGGAGGAACCACAGATACGCAGTATTTT.

This chain links TRBV7-9 with TRBJ2-6; 7 bases are shared with TRBD1. V gave up 4 bases and J gave up 2 bases; unmatched junction bases: 5. Germline V gene data show CDR1 as SEHNR and CDR2 as FQNEAQ (reference sequence). The length of the CDR3 is 16 residues. The CDR3 bases are TGTGCCAGCAGCTCAGCTACAGGGGCTGGGGCCAACGTCCTGACTTTC. Amino acid sequence: CASSSATGAGANVLTF.

The CDR3 is CSVAARQQETQYF. The CDR3 DNA follows: TGCAGCGTTGCCGCTAGACAACAAGAGACCCAGTACTTC. This chain links TRBV29-1 with TRBJ2-5, with D unresolved. This CDR3 region has 13 residues. Looked up from germline, CDR1 is SQVTM and CDR2 is ANQGSEA. Trimming removed 4 bases at V and 2 bases at J, with 11 bases between. Based on the CDR3 plus reference TRBV29-1 and TRBJ2-5, the full variable domain is SAVISQKPSRDICQRGTSLTIQCQVDSQVTMMFWYRQQPGQSLTLIATANQGSEATYESGFVIDKFPISRPNLTFSTLTVSNMSPEDSSIYLCSVAARQQETQYFGPGTRLLVL.

V is TRBV10-3 and J is TRBJ1-3; TRBD1 matches 7 bases. Unmatched junction bases numbered 6, after V lost 4 bases and J lost 0 bases. The CDR3 length is 16 residues. Germline V gene lookup returns CDR1 ENHRY and CDR2 SYGVKD. The CDR3 DNA is TGTGCCATCAGTGGGACAGGACAGATCTCTGGAAACACCATATATTTT. This codes for CAISGTGQISGNTIYF.

The rearrangement uses TRBV6-6 and TRBJ2-7, with 8 bases that match TRBD1. J was trimmed by 6 bases and V by 5 bases; bases with no gene match: 6. This CDR3 has 13 amino acids. Germline V gene sequence: CDR1 MNHNY, CDR2 SVGAGI (reference sequence). Here the CDR3 DNA reads TGTGCCAGCAGTGGGCGGACAGGGAGCGAGCAGTACTTC. Translating gives CASSGRTGSEQYF.

The CDR3 nucleotides read TGTGCCAGCAGTTCCGGACAAAGGGAGATTCAGTACTTC. It is translated as CASSSGQREIQYF. The chain has TRBV28 and TRBJ2-4; D is possibly TRBD1 or TRBD2 (5 bases each). Looked up from germline, CDR1 is MDHEN and CDR2 is SYDVKM. This CDR3 has 13 amino acids. V was pared by 4 bases and J by 10 bases, with 14 bases between.

This clone occurred once. The J gene is TRBJ2-5, the V gene TRBV19, with D uncertain. The CDR3 loop spans 14 amino acids. Looked up from germline, CDR1 is LNHDA and CDR2 is SQIVND (reference sequence). Trimming pared 5 bases from V and 2 bases from J, leaving 12 bases between. CDR3 nucleotides: TGTGCCAGTAGTTTGCAGGCAATACAAGAGACCCAGTACTTC. This translates into CASSLQAIQETQYF.

J is TRBJ2-5 and V is TRBV28, with D perhaps matching TRBD1 (5 bases). This CDR3 is built from 15 residues. V was pared by 2 bases and J by 6 bases, with 16 bases between. From germline, CDR1 is MDHEN and CDR2 SYDVKM. CDR3 sequence: CASSLRGMGRKTQYF. Written as DNA, the CDR3 is TGTGCCAGCAGTTTAAGAGGAATGGGGCGAAAGACCCAGTACTTC. Full variable domain (rest looked up from reference TRBV28 and TRBJ2-5): DVKVTQSSRYLVKRTGEKVFLECVQDMDHENMFWYRQDPGLGLRLIYFSYDVKMKEKGDIPEGYSVSREKKERFSLILESASTNQTSMYLCASSLRGMGRKTQYFGPGTRLLVL.

This clone came up once. V and J are TRBV27 and TRBJ2-3; D is unresolved. Per the germline V gene, CDR1 is MNHEY and CDR2 is SMNVEV (reference sequence). The CDR3 totals 13 residues. The germline V and J ends were trimmed by 4 bases and 8 bases, with 13 bases remaining between them. The CDR3 sequence is CASSSPVVGTQYF. CDR3 sequence (DNA): TGTGCCAGCAGTTCCCCCGTAGTAGGTACGCAGTATTTT.

The rearrangement joins TRBV15 to TRBJ1-4; D ambiguous. The CDR3 runs 14 residues. The germline gives CDR1 LNHNV, CDR2 YYDKDF (reference sequence). V lost 1 base and J 4 bases, leaving 7 bases between the germline ends. DNA of the CDR3: TGTGCCACCAGCAGAGGGGTGGTTAATGAAAAACTGTTTTTT. Translating it yields CATSRGVVNEKLFF.

This chain connects TRBV28 to TRBJ2-7; 7 bases are a match to TRBD1. After removal of 4 bases from V and 2 bases from J, the junction contained 5 bases not matched to a gene. CDR3 length: 14 residues. Germline V CDR1 and CDR2: MDHEN, SYDVKM. This CDR3 is CASSSGGVTYEQYF. Written as DNA, the CDR3 is TGTGCCAGCAGTTCAGGGGGTGTCACCTACGAGCAGTACTTC.

The rearrangement uses TRBV5-1 and TRBJ2-1; 10 bases align to TRBD2. The length of the CDR3 is 19 residues. V lost 3 bases, J lost 2 bases, and 14 bases stayed unmatched. The V gene's germline CDR1 is SGHRS and CDR2 YFSETQ. CDR3 bases: TGCGCCAGCAGCTCATCGGTTATAGCGGGAGGCCGAACCTACAATGAGCAGTTCTTC. Protein sequence: CASSSSVIAGGRTYNEQFF.

The J gene is TRBJ1-4, the V gene TRBV4-2, with D possibly TRBD1 on 6 matching bases. CDR1 and CDR2 from the germline V gene are LGHNA and YNFKEQ. The V and J ends lost 3 bases and 4 bases respectively, with 15 bases between them. The CDR3 length is 16 residues. Here the CDR3 reads CASSQARTAGNEKLFF. CDR3 coding DNA: TGTGCCAGCAGCCAGGCCCGGACAGCTGGTAATGAAAAACTGTTTTTT.

This chain links TRBV4-2 with TRBJ2-3; a weak D match, TRBD2 (7 bases). This CDR3 contains 17 residues. Per the germline V gene, CDR1 is LGHNA and CDR2 is YNFKEQ. With 4 bases removed from V and 2 bases from J, the gap between germline ends came to 19 bases. CDR3 DNA sequence: TGTGCCAGCAGCCGGAGTAGGGGGGAGGGCCCCACAGATACGCAGTATTTT. Protein: CASSRSRGEGPTDTQYF.

This clone was recorded once. CDR3 region: CASSQDLPAFGQGTEEQYF. In nucleotides, the CDR3 is TGCGCCAGCAGCCAAGATCTGCCGGCTTTTGGGCAGGGGACCGAGGAGCAGTACTTC. This chain connects TRBV4-3 to TRBJ2-7; maybe TRBD1 (6 bases). This CDR3 has 19 amino acids. Between the trimmed V and J ends, which lost 0 bases and 7 bases, there was a span of 28 bases. Per the germline V gene, CDR1 is LGHNA and CDR2 is YSLEER.

This clone turned up a few times. Other DNA sequences in this sample translate to the same CDR3. The rearrangement uses TRBV7-2 and TRBJ2-7; D is undetermined. CDR1 SGHTA and CDR2 FQGNSA come from the germline V gene. The length of the CDR3 is 13 residues. V shed 1 base and J shed 2 bases, with 6 bases lying between them. In DNA, the CDR3 is TGTGCCAGCAGCTTAGGTAGGACCTACGAGCAGTACTTC. Encoded protein: CASSLGRTYEQYF.